Listed below are T cell receptor beta chains from one sample, sequenced in a study of blood T cells in healthy people across ages. Each CDR3 protein is one row after TCRdb ran MiXCR on the 5' RACE reads. Of 780,000 or so distinct CDR3 sequences detected, roughly 25% appear once; the ten largest clones hold 3% to 4%. The same data also went into a second study, on T cells of mothers and their children.

Specimen: blood. Every receptor here comes from a boy between 10 and 17 years old in good health. CDR3s include the opening cysteine and the closing phenylalanine or tryptophan. D genes are given only for firm matches. Clone size appears in some rows only: once, few, many, or a class for an expanded clone.

V gene: TRBV20-1
D gene: -
clone size: -
J gene: TRBJ1-1
CDR3 DNA: TGCAGTGCTCCGTACGGGCCCACTGAAGCTTTCTTT
CDR3 protein: CSAPYGPTEAFF

V gene: TRBV19
D gene: TRBD1
clone size: few
J gene: TRBJ2-2
CDR3 DNA: TGTGCCAGTAGTATAGGATCAGGGGGCTCCGGGGAGCTGTTTTTT
CDR3 protein: CASSIGSGGSGELFF

V gene: TRBV15
D gene: TRBD1
clone size: few
J gene: TRBJ1-4
CDR3 DNA: TGTGCCACCAGCAGAGAGACAGGGTCGGATGAAAAACTGTTTTTT
CDR3 protein: CATSRETGSDEKLFF

V gene: TRBV7-3
D gene: TRBD1
clone size: -
J gene: TRBJ2-6
CDR3 DNA: TGTGCCAGCAGCCTCGCGGGACAGGGGGTAAACGGGGCCAACGTCCTGACTTTC
CDR3 protein: CASSLAGQGVNGANVLTF

V gene: TRBV30
D gene: -
clone size: -
J gene: TRBJ1-2
CDR3 DNA: TGTGCCTGGACCAGACAGGATCTCTATGGGGGCTACACCTTC
CDR3 protein: CAWTRQDLYGGYTF

V gene: TRBV6-5
D gene: -
clone size: -
J gene: TRBJ2-3
CDR3 DNA: TGTGCCAGCAGTTACTCGAGGGACGGGGCTGCGGATACGCAGTATTTT
CDR3 protein: CASSYSRDGAADTQYF

V gene: TRBV29-1
D gene: -
clone size: many
J gene: TRBJ1-2
CDR3 DNA: TGCAGCGTTGAAGATCGGGCATCTGAGGGATATGGCTACACCTTC
CDR3 protein: CSVEDRASEGYGYTF

V gene: TRBV12-3/TRBV12-4
D gene: -
clone size: -
J gene: TRBJ2-1
CDR3 DNA: TGTGCCACGGATCCTCTTTCCAATGAGCAGTTCTTC
CDR3 protein: CATDPLSNEQFF

V gene: TRBV20-1
D gene: -
clone size: -
J gene: TRBJ1-1
CDR3 DNA: TGCAGTGCTAGAGGTCAGGGTTTCGACACTGAAGCTTTCTTT
CDR3 protein: CSARGQGFDTEAFF

V gene: TRBV12-3/TRBV12-4
D gene: -
clone size: few
J gene: TRBJ1-2
CDR3 DNA: TGTGCCAGCAGTTTCAATTCAGTCATCTATGGCTACACCTTC
CDR3 protein: CASSFNSVIYGYTF

V gene: TRBV5-1
D gene: TRBD1
clone size: few
J gene: TRBJ2-3
CDR3 DNA: TGCGCCAGCAGCTCGGGACAGCCTCCAGATACGCAGTATTTT
CDR3 protein: CASSSGQPPDTQYF

V gene: TRBV2
D gene: TRBD1
clone size: few
J gene: TRBJ2-7
CDR3 DNA: TGTGCCAGCAGTGAAGAGACAGGGGGAACCTACGAGCAGTACTTC
CDR3 protein: CASSEETGGTYEQYF

V gene: TRBV6-4
D gene: TRBD1
clone size: many
J gene: TRBJ2-3
CDR3 DNA: TGTGCCAGCACTCCCGGGACAGGGGGCACAGATACGCAGTATTTT
CDR3 protein: CASTPGTGGTDTQYF

V gene: TRBV2
D gene: TRBD1
clone size: -
J gene: TRBJ2-1
CDR3 DNA: TGTGCCAGCAGTGGCTGGGACAGTTACAATGAGCAGTTCTTC
CDR3 protein: CASSGWDSYNEQFF

V gene: TRBV14
D gene: -
clone size: -
J gene: TRBJ1-1
CDR3 DNA: TGTGCCAGCAGCCAAGATCACGGGGGCACTGAAGCTTTCTTT
CDR3 protein: CASSQDHGGTEAFF

V gene: TRBV4-3
D gene: -
clone size: many
J gene: TRBJ1-2
CDR3 DNA: TGCGCCAGCAGCCAAGATCATCGGGGTGCCTATGGCTACACCTTC
CDR3 protein: CASSQDHRGAYGYTF

V gene: TRBV20-1
D gene: -
clone size: few
J gene: TRBJ1-4
CDR3 DNA: TGCAGTGCTAGAGATCAGGGGCTAGGAGAAAAACTGTTTTTT
CDR3 protein: CSARDQGLGEKLFF

V gene: TRBV25-1
D gene: -
clone size: few
J gene: TRBJ2-7
CDR3 DNA: TGTGCCAGCAGAGAGAGGGGGATCTACGAGCAGTACTTC
CDR3 protein: CASRERGIYEQYF

V gene: TRBV9
D gene: -
clone size: -
J gene: TRBJ2-1
CDR3 DNA: TGTGCCAGCAGCTTCAAGGGTAGACGCTCCTACAATGAGCAGTTCTTC
CDR3 protein: CASSFKGRRSYNEQFF

V gene: TRBV3-1
D gene: TRBD2
clone size: -
J gene: TRBJ2-1
CDR3 DNA: TGTGCCAGTACTAGGCGGGGGGCGAACAATGAGCAGTTCTTC
CDR3 protein: CASTRRGANNEQFF

V gene: TRBV4-1
D gene: TRBD1
clone size: -
J gene: TRBJ2-2
CDR3 DNA: TGCGCCAGCAGCCAGAGGGACAGGGGAGGAACCGGGGAGCTGCTTTTT
CDR3 protein: CASSQRDRGGTGELLF

V gene: TRBV7-8
D gene: -
clone size: -
J gene: TRBJ1-1
CDR3 DNA: TGTGCCAGCAGCAACAGGGACAACACTGAAGCTTTCTTT
CDR3 protein: CASSNRDNTEAFF

V gene: TRBV18
D gene: -
clone size: few
J gene: TRBJ1-1
CDR3 DNA: TGTGCCAGCTCACTGCGACAGGCGCTAAACACTGAAGCTTTCTTT
CDR3 protein: CASSLRQALNTEAFF

V gene: TRBV10-3
D gene: -
clone size: few
J gene: TRBJ2-7
CDR3 DNA: TGTGCCATCAGTGAGCGGGCCAGGGCAAGGGAGCAGTACTTC
CDR3 protein: CAISERARAREQYF

V gene: TRBV6-1
D gene: TRBD1
clone size: few
J gene: TRBJ2-5
CDR3 DNA: TGTGCCAGCAGGAGCAGGGGGCCAGAGACCCAGTACTTC
CDR3 protein: CASRSRGPETQYF

V gene: TRBV7-3
D gene: -
clone size: -
J gene: TRBJ2-1
CDR3 DNA: TGTGCCAGCAGTGACGGGGCCCTACTCAATGAGCAGTTCTTC
CDR3 protein: CASSDGALLNEQFF

V gene: TRBV20-1
D gene: TRBD1
clone size: -
J gene: TRBJ2-1
CDR3 DNA: TGCAGTGCTAGAGTCAAGCCGGGACAGGGAGTGGGCTACAATGAGCAGTTCTTC
CDR3 protein: CSARVKPGQGVGYNEQFF